The rows below give T cell receptor beta chains drawn from one sample of a study of technical replicates of blood from several donors. TCRdb keeps only in-frame clones here, not all; method: immunoSEQ multiplex PCR. The sample has 79,000 or so clones, roughly nine tenths seen once. The specimen was T cells isolated from PBMCs. All receptors derive from a human donor in good health. Each CDR3 is given with its conserved first and last residue. The order of the fields is D gene, J gene, V gene, clone size, CDR3 protein, CDR3 DNA. The D gene is left open where the match is weak. The listing skips clone size in some rows; elsewhere it reads once, few, many or a size class.

d_call: -
j_call: TRBJ1-1
v_call: TRBV30
clone_size: -
cdr3_aa: CAWSGRVGTEAFF
cdr3_nt: TGTGCCTGGAGTGGCAGGGTGGGTACTGAAGCTTTCTTT

d_call: TRBD1
j_call: TRBJ1-2
v_call: TRBV7-9
clone_size: -
cdr3_aa: CASSLGLTQGLEVRGYTF
cdr3_nt: TGTGCCAGCAGCTTGGGCCTAACACAGGGGTTAGAGGTGCGTGGCTACACCTTC

d_call: TRBD1
j_call: TRBJ1-1
v_call: TRBV5-1
clone_size: -
cdr3_aa: CASSSGQGATEAFF
cdr3_nt: TGCGCCAGCAGCTCGGGACAGGGCGCCACTGAAGCTTTCTTT

d_call: -
j_call: TRBJ1-3
v_call: TRBV6-5
clone_size: once
cdr3_aa: CASSPGRFSGNTIYF
cdr3_nt: TGTGCCAGCAGTCCCGGCAGGTTCTCTGGAAACACCATATATTTT

d_call: -
j_call: TRBJ2-2
v_call: TRBV29-1
clone_size: once
cdr3_aa: CSVRTTLGTGELFF
cdr3_nt: TGCAGCGTACGGACTACCTTGGGGACCGGGGAGCTGTTTTTT

d_call: TRBD2
j_call: TRBJ2-7
v_call: TRBV7-9
clone_size: -
cdr3_aa: CASSSMIAGRNYEQYF
cdr3_nt: TGTGCCAGCAGCTCAATGATAGCGGGGAGAAACTACGAGCAGTACTTC

d_call: -
j_call: TRBJ2-3
v_call: TRBV30
clone_size: -
cdr3_aa: CAWSSGGDTQYF
cdr3_nt: TGTGCCTGGAGTTCTGGGGGCGATACGCAGTATTTT

d_call: TRBD1
j_call: TRBJ2-1
v_call: TRBV11-1
clone_size: -
cdr3_aa: CASSLALGTGNNEQFF
cdr3_nt: TGTGCCAGCAGCTTAGCCCTCGGGACAGGCAACAATGAGCAGTTCTTC

d_call: TRBD2
j_call: TRBJ2-1
v_call: TRBV27
clone_size: -
cdr3_aa: CASSLRASGGNEQFF
cdr3_nt: TGTGCCAGCAGTTTGAGGGCTAGCGGGGGCAATGAGCAGTTCTTC

d_call: TRBD2
j_call: TRBJ2-5
v_call: TRBV29-1
clone_size: -
cdr3_aa: CSVGTSGGGLGAQYF
cdr3_nt: TGCAGCGTTGGGACTAGCGGGGGGGGATTAGGGGCCCAGTACTTC

d_call: TRBD2
j_call: TRBJ2-3
v_call: TRBV6-4
clone_size: -
cdr3_aa: CASSDTLAGVGTDTQYF
cdr3_nt: TGTGCCAGCAGTGACACATTAGCGGGAGTCGGCACAGATACGCAGTATTTT

d_call: TRBD1
j_call: TRBJ2-5
v_call: TRBV19
clone_size: -
cdr3_aa: CASSMGQQETQYF
cdr3_nt: TGTGCCAGTAGCATGGGACAGCAAGAGACCCAGTACTTC

d_call: -
j_call: TRBJ2-2
v_call: TRBV4-2
clone_size: -
cdr3_aa: CASLGGVDTGELFF
cdr3_nt: TGTGCCAGCTTGGGAGGAGTCGACACCGGGGAGCTGTTTTTT

d_call: TRBD1
j_call: TRBJ2-5
v_call: TRBV19
clone_size: -
cdr3_aa: CASSQGAPLETQYF
cdr3_nt: TGTGCCAGCTCTCAGGGGGCCCCTCTGGAGACCCAGTACTTC

d_call: -
j_call: TRBJ1-1
v_call: TRBV5-4
clone_size: -
cdr3_aa: CASSLVDRENTEAFF
cdr3_nt: TGTGCCAGCAGCTTGGTGGACAGAGAGAACACTGAAGCTTTTTTT

d_call: TRBD1
j_call: TRBJ2-7
v_call: TRBV11-2
clone_size: -
cdr3_aa: CASSLRADRGTPGEQYF
cdr3_nt: TGTGCCAGCAGCTTAAGGGCGGACAGGGGAACCCCGGGCGAGCAGTACTTC

d_call: -
j_call: TRBJ1-5
v_call: TRBV30
clone_size: -
cdr3_aa: CAWSVEQYQPQHF
cdr3_nt: TGTGCCTGGAGTGTAGAACAGTATCAGCCCCAGCATTTT

d_call: -
j_call: TRBJ1-3
v_call: TRBV19
clone_size: -
cdr3_aa: CASRHRLGNTIYF
cdr3_nt: TGTGCCAGTAGGCACAGATTGGGAAACACCATATATTTT

d_call: TRBD2
j_call: TRBJ2-3
v_call: TRBV6-4
clone_size: -
cdr3_aa: CASSDLAGGTDTQYF
cdr3_nt: TGTGCCAGCAGTGACTTAGCGGGGGGCACAGATACGCAGTATTTT

d_call: -
j_call: TRBJ1-1
v_call: TRBV11-2
clone_size: -
cdr3_aa: CASSPGGKTEAFF
cdr3_nt: TGTGCCAGCAGCCCGGGGGGTAAGACTGAAGCTTTCTTT

d_call: -
j_call: TRBJ1-1
v_call: TRBV6-1
clone_size: -
cdr3_aa: CASSETGRATEAFF
cdr3_nt: TGTGCCAGCAGTGAGACCGGGCGGGCCACTGAAGCTTTCTTT

d_call: -
j_call: TRBJ2-2
v_call: TRBV11-2
clone_size: once
cdr3_aa: CASSSEGELFF
cdr3_nt: TGTGCCAGCAGCAGCGAGGGGGAGCTGTTTTTT